A single sample gave rise to the 17 T cell receptor beta chains below, sequenced in a study of T cell responses to AZD1222 COVID-19 vaccine. The table came from immunoSEQ multiplex PCR; TCRdb's copy has only in-frame clones and leaves some out. This table has 95,000 to 100,000 clones, 87% appearing once. The input for sequencing was peripheral blood, taken on day 0 of AZD1222 vaccination. The receptors originated from an adult in good health.

This chain uses TRBV28 with TRBJ2-4; 8 nucleotides align to TRBD1. Trimming at V came to 8 bases and at J to 8 bases, leaving 23 bases not matched to a gene. The CDR3 length is 18 residues. The germline CDR1 and CDR2 sequences are MDHEN and SYDVKM. The CDR3 nucleotides read TGTGCCAGCGGGACGACAGGGGTAGTGTCGGCACCCGGGGACATTCAGTACTTC. Its protein is CASGTTGVVSAPGDIQYF.

This chain uses TRBV5-4 with TRBJ1-2; 7 bases agree with TRBD1. J was trimmed by 5 bases and V by 6 bases; bases with no gene match: 10. The germline V gene encodes CDR1 SGHNT and CDR2 YYREEE (reference sequence). There are 14 residues in the CDR3. In DNA form, the CDR3 reads TGTGCCAGCAACCTCGACAGGGCTGAGTATGGCTACACCTTC. Amino acid sequence: CASNLDRAEYGYTF.

The V gene is TRBV5-5, the J gene TRBJ2-3; 8 bases are a match to TRBD1. The length of the CDR3 is 17 residues. Per germline, CDR1 SGHKS and CDR2 YYEKEE (reference sequence). The J segment lost 4 bases and the V segment lost 0 bases, leaving 10 bases of the junction unmatched. Here the CDR3 reads CASSLEAHRGIADTQYF. The CDR3 DNA sequence: TGTGCCAGCAGCTTGGAGGCACACAGGGGGATCGCAGATACGCAGTATTTT.

The V and J genes are TRBV9 and TRBJ2-2; a weak D match, TRBD2 (5 bases). CDR3 length: 17 residues. Per germline, CDR1 SGDLS and CDR2 YYNGEE. V lost 6 bases, J lost 1 base, and 19 bases lay in between. CDR3 in DNA: TGTGCCAGCAAAACGGATAGGGCGGACTTGAACACCGGGGAGCTGTTTTTT. Its translation is CASKTDRADLNTGELFF.

The rearrangement joins TRBV3-1 (or the pseudogene TRBV3-2) to TRBJ2-7; 8 bases agree with TRBD2. J gave up 4 bases and V 4 bases, and 15 bases lay outside the gene matches. Looked up from germline, CDR1 is LGHDT and CDR2 is YNNKEL (reference sequence). CDR3 length equals 17 residues. The CDR3 protein is CASSPNGLASLRYEQYF. Here the CDR3 DNA reads TGTGCCAGCAGCCCCAACGGACTAGCTAGTCTAAGATACGAGCAGTACTTC.

V and J are TRBV19 and TRBJ1-1; D gene uncertain. V was shortened by 4 bases and J by 1 base, with 10 bases between the two germline ends. Looked up from germline, CDR1 is LNHDA and CDR2 is SQIVND (reference sequence). The CDR3 sequence is 14 residues long. DNA for the CDR3: TGTGCCAGTAGTAGTTTAATCCAGAACACTGAAGCTTTCTTT. Translating gives CASSSLIQNTEAFF.

This chain uses TRBV11-2 with TRBJ1-3; no clear D gene. The CDR3 is 12 amino acids. Germline V lookup: CDR1 SGHAT, CDR2 FQNNGV. V lost 5 bases and J 6 bases, leaving 8 bases between the germline ends. CDR3 in amino acids: CASSVEPNTIYF. The CDR3 region has the DNA TGTGCCAGCAGCGTGGAGCCAAACACCATATATTTT.

The gene calls are TRBV19 and TRBJ2-6; TRBD1 or TRBD2 may be the D gene (6 bases each). This CDR3 spans 15 amino acids. Trimming took off 3 bases at V and 4 bases at J, with 10 bases between the two ends. The V gene's germline CDR1 is LNHDA and CDR2 SQIVND (reference sequence). In nucleotides, the CDR3 is TGTGCCAGTAGTATTAGGGGGGCCGGGGCCAACGTCCTGACTTTC. This codes for CASSIRGAGANVLTF.

The J gene is TRBJ1-6, the V gene TRBV6-1; a weak D match, TRBD1 (6 bases). The germline V and J ends were trimmed by 3 bases and 10 bases, with 16 bases remaining between them. CDR1 and CDR2 from the germline V gene are MNHNS and SASEGT. This CDR3 region has 15 residues. Here the CDR3 DNA reads TGTGCCAGCAGTGATGTAACAGGGCCGATATCACCCCTCCACTTT. Its translation is CASSDVTGPISPLHF.

This chain links TRBV10-3 with TRBJ2-7, with 12 bases lining up with TRBD1. Unmatched junction bases numbered 8, after V lost 3 bases and J lost 5 bases. CDR3 length: 16 residues. Germline CDR1 reads ENHRY; CDR2 reads SYGVKD. This chain's CDR3 is CAISDSRDRGRNEQYF. The CDR3 nucleotides read TGTGCCATCAGTGACTCCCGGGACAGGGGGCGAAACGAGCAGTACTTC.

This chain connects TRBV5-1 to TRBJ2-1; a possible D gene is TRBD1 (6 bases). CDR3 size: 14 residues. CDR1 SGHRS and CDR2 YFSETQ come from the germline V gene. V was pared by 0 bases and J by 5 bases, with 9 bases between. CDR3 DNA: TGCGCCAGCAGCTTGGAAAACAGGGACAATGAGCAGTTCTTC. Its translation: CASSLENRDNEQFF.

This clone was seen only once. The V gene is TRBV6-5, the J gene TRBJ1-2; the D gene is possibly TRBD1 (6 bases). V gave up 6 bases and J gave up 7 bases, with 15 bases separating them. The CDR3 runs to 13 residues. Looked up from germline, CDR1 is MNHEY and CDR2 is SVGAGI. Written as DNA, the CDR3 is TGTGCCAGCAGGCCCGGACAGAAGGGTGGCTACACCTTC. Its protein is CASRPGQKGGYTF.

The rearrangement uses TRBV28 and TRBJ1-4; 7 nucleotides match TRBD1. J gave up 8 bases and V 6 bases, and 12 bases lay outside the gene matches. CDR1 is MDHEN and CDR2 is SYDVKM in the germline V gene. The CDR3 length is 15 residues. The CDR3 nucleotides read TGTGCCAGCAGAGTTCCCGGGACAGTTGGCGAAAAACTGTTTTTT. It specifies CASRVPGTVGEKLFF.

The rearrangement links TRBV5-1 to TRBJ2-2; 12 bases are shared with TRBD2. Looked up from germline, CDR1 is SGHRS and CDR2 is YFSETQ. The V and J ends lost 5 bases and 6 bases, in that order; junction bases with no gene match: 11. The CDR3 sequence is 17 residues long. CDR3 region: CASSGLAGGQHAGELFF. CDR3 nucleotides: TGCGCCAGCAGTGGGCTAGCGGGAGGGCAACACGCCGGGGAGCTGTTTTTT.

The chain is built from TRBV28 and TRBJ2-7; 9 positions match TRBD1. The V gene's germline CDR1 is MDHEN and CDR2 SYDVKM. V lost 4 bases to trimming and J lost 3 bases; unmatched junction nucleotides: 7. This CDR3 region has 15 residues. The CDR3 region has the DNA TGTGCCAGCAGTTCCATTGGGACAGGGCGCTACGAGCAGTACTTC. This translates into CASSSIGTGRYEQYF.

This chain connects TRBV29-1 to TRBJ1-1; TRBD1 might be the D (5 bases). V was trimmed by 5 bases and J by 4 bases, leaving 14 bases between them. Germline loops: CDR1 SQVTM, CDR2 ANQGSEA. This CDR3 contains 13 residues. The CDR3 region is CSVISRVGTEAFF. CDR3 DNA sequence: TGCAGCGTTATAAGCAGGGTAGGCACTGAAGCTTTCTTT.

V is TRBV29-1 and J is TRBJ2-7, with 15 bases identical to TRBD2. Per germline, CDR1 SQVTM and CDR2 ANQGSEA. V was clipped by 0 bases and J by 2 bases; unmatched bases: 11. The length of the CDR3 is 19 residues. The CDR3 DNA reads as TGCAGCGTTGAAGATCCGGCGTCGGGACTAGCGGGAGGACCCTACGAGCAGTACTTC. This translates into CSVEDPASGLAGGPYEQYF.